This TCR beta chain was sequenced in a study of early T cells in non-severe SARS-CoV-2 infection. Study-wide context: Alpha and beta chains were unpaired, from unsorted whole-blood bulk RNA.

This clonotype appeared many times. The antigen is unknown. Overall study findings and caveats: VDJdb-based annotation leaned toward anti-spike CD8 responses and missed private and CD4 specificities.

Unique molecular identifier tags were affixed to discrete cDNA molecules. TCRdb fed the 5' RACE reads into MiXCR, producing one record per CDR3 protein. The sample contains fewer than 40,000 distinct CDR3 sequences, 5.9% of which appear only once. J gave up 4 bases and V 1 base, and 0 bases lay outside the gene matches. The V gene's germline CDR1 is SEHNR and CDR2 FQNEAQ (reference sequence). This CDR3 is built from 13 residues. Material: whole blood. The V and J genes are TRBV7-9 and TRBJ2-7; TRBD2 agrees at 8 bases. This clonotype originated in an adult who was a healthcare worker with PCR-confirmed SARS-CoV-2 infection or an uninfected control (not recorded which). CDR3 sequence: CASSLGLAYEQYF. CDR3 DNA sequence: TGTGCCAGCAGCTTAGGACTAGCGTACGAGCAGTACTTC. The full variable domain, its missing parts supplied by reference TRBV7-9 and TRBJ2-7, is DTGVSQNPRHKITKRGQNVTFRCDPISEHNRLYWYRQTLGQGPEFLTYFQNEAQLEKSRLLSDRFSAERPKGSFSTLEIQRTEQGDSAMYLCASSLGLAYEQYFGPGTRLTVT.